The rows below give T cell receptor beta chains drawn from one sample of a study of breast tumors, draining lymph nodes, adjacent tissues. In TCRdb, the multiplex PCR reads were re-called with MiXCR into one record per CDR3 protein. Here the sample spans more than 10,000 distinct CDR3 sequences, over 45% being singletons. Sequences were obtained from tumor-adjacent breast tissue. The receptors derive from a female donor with breast cancer. Some clones in this sample may be carry-over from other donors' samples. The CDR3 runs from the conserved cysteine through the conserved F or W. The D gene is left open where the match is weak. The size entry is marked missing in some rows and otherwise reads once, few, many or a size class.

j_gene: TRBJ1-2
abundance: -
v_gene: TRBV7-9
d_gene: -
CDR3nt: TGTGCCAGCAGCCCCTTGGGGAGGGAAGTATATGGCTACACCTTC
CDR3aa: CASSPLGREVYGYTF

j_gene: TRBJ2-3
abundance: -
v_gene: TRBV20-1
d_gene: -
CDR3nt: TGCAGTGCTAGGGAAAGCTTGACAGATACGCAGTATTTT
CDR3aa: CSARESLTDTQYF

j_gene: TRBJ1-2
abundance: -
v_gene: TRBV30
d_gene: -
CDR3nt: TGTGCCTGGAGTGTACTTGGCTATGGCTACACCTTC
CDR3aa: CAWSVLGYGYTF

j_gene: TRBJ1-2
abundance: -
v_gene: TRBV7-4
d_gene: TRBD1
CDR3nt: TGTGCCAGCAGCCCTCGGACAGGGGGAGGTTATGGCTACACCTTC
CDR3aa: CASSPRTGGGYGYTF

j_gene: TRBJ1-1
abundance: -
v_gene: TRBV15
d_gene: -
CDR3nt: TGTGCCACCAGCAGTCGCTGGGCTGCTGACACTGAAGCTTTCTTT
CDR3aa: CATSSRWAADTEAFF

j_gene: TRBJ2-3
abundance: few
v_gene: TRBV6-1
d_gene: -
CDR3nt: TGTGCCAGCATCTTCTCTTGGGTAGGGGGGGGAGATACGCAGTATTTT
CDR3aa: CASIFSWVGGGDTQYF

j_gene: TRBJ2-1
abundance: once
v_gene: TRBV24-1
d_gene: TRBD2
CDR3nt: TGTGCCACCAGTGACCCGGGACTAGCGGAACCTGACAATGAGCAGTTCTTC
CDR3aa: CATSDPGLAEPDNEQFF

j_gene: TRBJ2-1
abundance: -
v_gene: TRBV7-9
d_gene: -
CDR3nt: TGTGCCAGCAGCAGAACCGGAGGGGAACTAGCTCGCGATGAGCAGTTCTTC
CDR3aa: CASSRTGGELARDEQFF

j_gene: TRBJ1-5
abundance: many
v_gene: TRBV28
d_gene: -
CDR3nt: TGTGCCAGCAGCGCGGTGGCAGCCAACAATCAGCCCCAGCATTTT
CDR3aa: CASSAVAANNQPQHF

j_gene: TRBJ1-6
abundance: -
v_gene: TRBV19
d_gene: TRBD1
CDR3nt: TGTGCCAGTAGTGGACAGGGGAAGTATAATTCACCCCCCCACTTT
CDR3aa: CASSGQGKYNSPPHF

j_gene: TRBJ2-7
abundance: -
v_gene: TRBV11-2
d_gene: -
CDR3nt: TGTGCCAGCAGCCTCAATGGGATGAGCTCCTACGAGCAGTACTTC
CDR3aa: CASSLNGMSSYEQYF

j_gene: TRBJ2-7
abundance: few
v_gene: TRBV20-1
d_gene: TRBD1
CDR3nt: TGCAGTGCTAGACCCAGTTACCGGGACAGGGGGTTTTTCAACGAGCAGTACTTC
CDR3aa: CSARPSYRDRGFFNEQYF

j_gene: TRBJ2-3
abundance: many
v_gene: TRBV19
d_gene: TRBD1
CDR3nt: TGTGCCAGTAGTAACCAATTGACAGGGCGCACAGATACGCAGTATTTT
CDR3aa: CASSNQLTGRTDTQYF

j_gene: TRBJ1-1
abundance: many
v_gene: TRBV10-3
d_gene: -
CDR3nt: TGTGCCATCAGTGACGGGACCCTGAACACTGAAGCTTTCTTT
CDR3aa: CAISDGTLNTEAFF

j_gene: TRBJ2-5
abundance: -
v_gene: TRBV7-2
d_gene: TRBD2
CDR3nt: TGTGCCAGCAGCTTAGTTGTCGGGAGGGCCCAGGAGACCCAGTACTTC
CDR3aa: CASSLVVGRAQETQYF

j_gene: TRBJ1-4
abundance: -
v_gene: TRBV7-9
d_gene: -
CDR3nt: TGTGCCAGCAGCTTAGCCCCCAATGAAAAACTGTTTTTT
CDR3aa: CASSLAPNEKLFF

j_gene: TRBJ2-1
abundance: many
v_gene: TRBV11-3
d_gene: TRBD2
CDR3nt: TGTGCCAGCAGCCCCACCCTAGCGGGATACAATGAGCAGTTCTTC
CDR3aa: CASSPTLAGYNEQFF

j_gene: TRBJ2-7
abundance: -
v_gene: TRBV9
d_gene: TRBD2
CDR3nt: TGTGCCAGCAGCCTCGGGACTACCTCCGGGTACGAGCAGTACTTC
CDR3aa: CASSLGTTSGYEQYF

j_gene: TRBJ2-7
abundance: -
v_gene: TRBV9
d_gene: -
CDR3nt: TGTGCCAGCAGCGCCCTCGGGACTTCTATTCCCTACGAGCAGTACTTC
CDR3aa: CASSALGTSIPYEQYF

j_gene: TRBJ2-1
abundance: -
v_gene: TRBV9
d_gene: TRBD2
CDR3nt: TGTGCCAGCAGCTCCCGGACTAGCGAGATTCGCAATGAGCAGTTCTTC
CDR3aa: CASSSRTSEIRNEQFF

j_gene: TRBJ2-5
abundance: many
v_gene: TRBV7-9
d_gene: TRBD2
CDR3nt: TGTGCCAGCAGCCTCCAGCGGGAGGGGAGAGAGACCCAGTACTTC
CDR3aa: CASSLQREGRETQYF

j_gene: TRBJ2-3
abundance: many
v_gene: TRBV29-1
d_gene: -
CDR3nt: TGCAGCGTTGAAGAGTCCAGGGGAGGGCCGATCACAGATACGCAGTATTTT
CDR3aa: CSVEESRGGPITDTQYF

j_gene: TRBJ2-2
abundance: -
v_gene: TRBV27
d_gene: TRBD1
CDR3nt: TGTGCCAGCTCTCTATCAGGACAGGCGAACACCGGGGAGCTGTTTTTT
CDR3aa: CASSLSGQANTGELFF

j_gene: TRBJ2-1
abundance: -
v_gene: TRBV5-1
d_gene: TRBD2
CDR3nt: TGCGCCAGCAGCTCTGGGGGGGGAGGCACCAATGCGCGGTTCTTC
CDR3aa: CASSSGGGGTNARFF

j_gene: TRBJ2-5
abundance: many
v_gene: TRBV7-2
d_gene: TRBD2
CDR3nt: TGTGCCAGCAGCTTAGAGTCCGGTAGCGGGTATTTGACCCAGTACTTC
CDR3aa: CASSLESGSGYLTQYF

j_gene: TRBJ2-3
abundance: -
v_gene: TRBV14
d_gene: TRBD2
CDR3nt: TGTGCCAGCAGCCTAGCGGGAGGGCCGAGGGGCACAGATACGCAGTATTTT
CDR3aa: CASSLAGGPRGTDTQYF

j_gene: TRBJ2-1
abundance: -
v_gene: TRBV7-3
d_gene: TRBD1
CDR3nt: TGTGCCAGCAGCCCGTCCCGGGACAGGGGTTATGAGCAGTTCTTC
CDR3aa: CASSPSRDRGYEQFF

j_gene: TRBJ1-2
abundance: few
v_gene: TRBV19
d_gene: TRBD1
CDR3nt: TGTGCCAGTAGTCGACAGGGGGGTACCTATGGCTACACCTTC
CDR3aa: CASSRQGGTYGYTF

j_gene: TRBJ1-4
abundance: once
v_gene: TRBV5-1
d_gene: -
CDR3nt: TGCGCCAGCAGCCCTAGAGCAACTAATGAAAAACTGTTTTTT
CDR3aa: CASSPRATNEKLFF

j_gene: TRBJ2-2
abundance: many
v_gene: TRBV24-1
d_gene: -
CDR3nt: TGTGCCACCAGTGAGGGGACCGCGAACACCGGGGAGCTGTTTTTT
CDR3aa: CATSEGTANTGELFF

j_gene: TRBJ2-5
abundance: medium-sized
v_gene: TRBV7-3
d_gene: TRBD2
CDR3nt: TGTGCCAGCAGCCCCGGGGGACTAGCGGGGAAAGAGACCCAGTACTTC
CDR3aa: CASSPGGLAGKETQYF

j_gene: TRBJ2-3
abundance: -
v_gene: TRBV7-9
d_gene: TRBD2
CDR3nt: TGTGCCAGCAGCTCCAGACGGCGGGAGTCTTACACAGATACGCAGTATTTT
CDR3aa: CASSSRRRESYTDTQYF

j_gene: TRBJ2-3
abundance: -
v_gene: TRBV20-1
d_gene: TRBD2
CDR3nt: TGCAGTGCTAGAGGGACTAGCGGGGATACGCAGTATTTT
CDR3aa: CSARGTSGDTQYF

j_gene: TRBJ2-1
abundance: -
v_gene: TRBV20-1
d_gene: -
CDR3nt: TGCAGTGCTCCTGACTTCAAGTCCTACAATGAGCAGTTCTTC
CDR3aa: CSAPDFKSYNEQFF

j_gene: TRBJ1-6
abundance: many
v_gene: TRBV5-5
d_gene: -
CDR3nt: TGTGCCAGCAGCCTATCCGGGGGCTCCTATAATTCACCCCTCCACTTT
CDR3aa: CASSLSGGSYNSPLHF

j_gene: TRBJ2-2
abundance: -
v_gene: TRBV9
d_gene: -
CDR3nt: TGTGCCAGCAGCGTACTTCGTCAGGGGGGAACCGGGGAGCTGTTTTTT
CDR3aa: CASSVLRQGGTGELFF

j_gene: TRBJ2-2
abundance: medium-sized
v_gene: TRBV20-1
d_gene: -
CDR3nt: TGCAGTGCTAGGGGGGGATCGAACACCGGGGAGCTGTTTTTT
CDR3aa: CSARGGSNTGELFF

j_gene: TRBJ2-2
abundance: many
v_gene: TRBV3-1
d_gene: -
CDR3nt: TGTGCCAGCAGCTCTCGACTAGGTATCTACGGGGAGCTGTTTTTT
CDR3aa: CASSSRLGIYGELFF

j_gene: TRBJ2-2
abundance: -
v_gene: TRBV9
d_gene: TRBD1
CDR3nt: TGTGCCAGCAGCGTAGTTGGGACAGGGAACACCGGGGAGCTGTTTTTT
CDR3aa: CASSVVGTGNTGELFF

j_gene: TRBJ1-2
abundance: -
v_gene: TRBV29-1
d_gene: -
CDR3nt: TGCAGCGTTGAAGTCAGGAATAGCGGTGGCTACACCTTC
CDR3aa: CSVEVRNSGGYTF

j_gene: TRBJ2-2
abundance: many
v_gene: TRBV5-5
d_gene: TRBD2
CDR3nt: TGTGCCAGCAGTCAGGGACTAGCTAGCACCGGGGAGCTGTTTTTT
CDR3aa: CASSQGLASTGELFF

j_gene: TRBJ2-3
abundance: few
v_gene: TRBV7-2
d_gene: TRBD2
CDR3nt: TGTGCCAGCAGATCTAGCGGGGGGTGGGGCACAGATACGCAGTATTTT
CDR3aa: CASRSSGGWGTDTQYF

j_gene: TRBJ2-3
abundance: -
v_gene: TRBV20-1
d_gene: TRBD2
CDR3nt: TGCAGTGCTCAGGCTAGCGGGGGATCCCATACGCAGTATTTT
CDR3aa: CSAQASGGSHTQYF

j_gene: TRBJ2-6
abundance: once
v_gene: TRBV5-1
d_gene: TRBD2
CDR3nt: TGTGCCAGCAGCCTAAAAGGACTAGCGGGAAGGGGGGCCAACGTCCTGACTTTC
CDR3aa: CASSLKGLAGRGANVLTF

j_gene: TRBJ1-6
abundance: -
v_gene: TRBV18
d_gene: -
CDR3nt: TGTGCCAGCTCAGCGCGGTCCCCTGGGAATTCACCCCTCCACTTT
CDR3aa: CASSARSPGNSPLHF